This section outlines one T cell receptor (beta chain) sequence together with its context. Its matching antigen is unknown. TCRdb reprocessed the reads via MiXCR and lists one record per CDR3 protein. Of under 850,000 distinct CDR3 sequences in the sample, around a third were seen once. CDR1 is SGHNT and CDR2 is YYREEE in the germline V gene (reference sequence). The CDR3 has 17 residues. Trimming shortened V by 4 bases and J by 0 bases, and 14 bases separated the two germline ends. The sample belongs to a study of T cell repertoires in cytomegalovirus infection. Study information: Indications came from public TCR beta signatures; they pointed to CMV infection and to a matching HLA type.

General observations from the study: Accumulated public TCR beta family frequency recognized individuals carrying CMV together with the relevant HLA.

This chain joins TRBV5-4 and TRBJ2-6, with D possibly matching TRBD1 (6 bases). The clonotype originates from a human donor in good health (CMV status not recorded). Some clones in this sample may be carry-over from other donors' samples. Source: cultured PBMCs, taken from culture after CMV antigen stimulation. The CDR3 region has the DNA TGTGCCAGCAGCGGCGGACAGACCGACTCTGGGGCCAACGTCCTGACTTTC. Its protein is CASSGGQTDSGANVLTF.